These 16 T cell receptor beta chains share one sample of origin, sequenced in a study of cytomegalovirus exposure and HLA in healthy donors. The PCR used 60 Vbeta and 13 Jbeta primers. Profiled with immunoSEQ multiplex PCR; TCRdb holds only in-frame clones, not every one. The data show about 150,000 clones, over 8% seen once. Sample: PBMCs. These receptors all come from a male donor in good health and CMV-seronegative.

This clone came up a few times. The V gene is TRBV21-1, the J gene TRBJ2-1; whether TRBD2, the table's D call, matches the DNA was not checked. TRBV21-1 is deemed a pseudogene. The CDR3 totals 12 residues. The CDR3 coding sequence is TGTGCCGGGACTAGCGGGATTAATGAGCAGTTCTTC. Translating it yields CAGTSGINEQFF.

This clone was seen a few times. The chain employs TRBV19 and TRBJ1-2, with D tentatively TRBD1 (5 bases). Per the germline V gene, CDR1 is LNHDA and CDR2 is SQIVND (reference sequence). This CDR3 is built from 15 residues. The V gene lost 3 bases and the J gene lost 0 bases, with 11 bases spanning the gap. In DNA, the CDR3 is TGTGCCAGTAGTATGGTCAGGGATACTAACTATGGCTACACCTTC. Translated, it gives CASSMVRDTNYGYTF.

This clone has just a few counts. The V call is TRBV2, the J call TRBJ1-3; D gene unclear. CDR3 length: 12 amino acids. Trimming left V 3 bases short and J 4 bases short, with 4 bases between. From germline, CDR1 is SNHLY and CDR2 FYNNEI. Here the CDR3 reads CASSDQGNTIYF. Here the CDR3 DNA reads TGTGCCAGCAGTGATCAGGGAAACACCATATATTTT.

In this sample, this clone turned up a few times. The chain recombines TRBV29-1 with TRBJ2-3, with D perhaps TRBD1 (5 bases). This CDR3 comprises 15 residues. V gave up 5 bases and J gave up 1 base, with 16 bases separating them. Per germline, CDR1 SQVTM and CDR2 ANQGSEA. CDR3: CSVMFGQKGTDTQYF. CDR3 in DNA: TGCAGCGTTATGTTCGGACAAAAAGGCACAGATACGCAGTATTTT.

This clone occurred a few times. The chain uses TRBV5-1 and TRBJ1-1; D not certain. CDR1 is SGHRS and CDR2 is YFSETQ in the germline V gene. This CDR3 has 13 amino acids. The V end was cut by 2 bases, the J end by 1 base, with 6 bases between. CDR3 in DNA: TGCGCCAGCAGCTTCGCGGAGAACACTGAAGCTTTCTTT. This gives the protein CASSFAENTEAFF.

The chain couples TRBV19 to TRBJ1-2; 8 bases line up with TRBD1. Germline trimming cut 7 bases from V and 6 bases from J; bases unmatched to any gene: 7. Germline V CDR1 and CDR2: LNHDA, SQIVND (reference sequence). The CDR3 is 13 amino acids. The CDR3 coding sequence is TGTGCCAGTACCCCGGACAGGGTAAATGGCTACACCTTC. This gives the protein CASTPDRVNGYTF.

The V call is TRBV7-2, the J call TRBJ2-3; tentatively, D is TRBD1 (5 bases). From germline, CDR1 is SGHTA and CDR2 FQGNSA. Trimming cost V 5 bases and J 11 bases, with 14 bases left between them. This CDR3 spans 12 amino acids. For the CDR3, the DNA is TGTGCCAGCAGCACAGGCGCCTGGGAGCAGTATTTT. Protein sequence: CASSTGAWEQYF.

This chain connects TRBV7-6 to TRBJ2-2; 7 bases line up with TRBD1. The CDR3 consists of 13 residues. The trim removed 8 bases at V and 5 bases at J, leaving 5 bases unmatched. Germline CDR1 is SGHVS and CDR2 is FNYEAQ. In nucleotides, the CDR3 is TGTGCCAGCTCCACAGGGGTGACCGGGGAGCTGTTTTTT. Residues: CASSTGVTGELFF. The entire variable domain, with the rest obtained from reference TRBV7-6 and TRBJ2-2, is as follows: GAGVSQSPRYKVTKRGQDVALRCDPISGHVSLYWYRQALGQGPEFLTYFNYEAQQDKSGLPNDRFSAERPEGSISTLTIQRTEQRDSAMYRCASSTGVTGELFFGEGSRLTVL.

The rearrangement joins TRBV7-2 to TRBJ2-5; no clear D. The CDR3 covers 12 residues. Germline CDR1 and CDR2: SGHTA and FQGNSA. V gave up 5 bases and J gave up 5 bases, with 9 bases separating them. Here the CDR3 reads CASSLPRETQYF. DNA for the CDR3: TGTGCCAGCAGCCTACCGCGGGAGACCCAGTACTTC.

The chain carries TRBV9 and TRBJ2-7; TRBD2 aligns across 8 bases. CDR3 length: 17 residues. The germline V gene has CDR1 SGDLS and CDR2 YYNGEE. The trim removed 1 base at V and 1 base at J, leaving 10 bases unmatched. CDR3 loop: CASSVTAGEKLSYEQYF. The CDR3, as DNA: TGTGCCAGCAGCGTAACAGCGGGGGAGAAATTATCCTACGAGCAGTACTTC.

This clone was observed a handful of times. The rearrangement joins TRBV6-5 to TRBJ1-1; no firm D call. Germline loops: CDR1 MNHEY, CDR2 SVGAGI. The germline V and J ends were trimmed by 4 bases and 1 base, with 10 bases remaining between them. The CDR3 is 14 residues long. The CDR3 region is CASSLSSGNTEAFF. Written as DNA, the CDR3 is TGTGCCAGCAGTTTAAGCTCGGGGAACACTGAAGCTTTCTTT.

This clone appeared a few times. The chain couples TRBV14 to TRBJ2-5, with 8 bases lining up with TRBD2. CDR1 is SGHDN, CDR2 FVKESK, per germline. The J segment lost 2 bases and the V segment lost 0 bases, leaving 17 bases of the junction unmatched. This CDR3 region has 20 residues. CDR3 in DNA: TGTGCCAGCAGCCAAGAGGCCCCACTAGCGGCCAAAGGAGCGCAAGAGACCCAGTACTTC. Translated, it gives CASSQEAPLAAKGAQETQYF.

This clone was seen a handful of times. The genes are TRBV4-2 and TRBJ2-7; TRBD2 agrees at 8 bases. Germline V gene data show CDR1 as LGHNA and CDR2 as YNFKEQ. The V segment lost 0 bases and the J segment 1 base; nucleotides outside the gene matches: 2. The CDR3 runs to 15 residues. The CDR3 reads CASSQELAGSYEQYF. DNA of the CDR3: TGTGCCAGCAGCCAAGAGCTAGCGGGTTCCTACGAGCAGTACTTC.

The chain links TRBV2 to TRBJ1-5; no clear D. V lost 7 bases and J 6 bases, leaving 22 bases between the germline ends. CDR1 and CDR2 (germline): SNHLY, FYNNEI. This CDR3 contains 16 residues. Here the CDR3 reads CASKWGYLGSGQPQHF. CDR3 bases: TGTGCCAGCAAGTGGGGATATCTAGGGAGCGGTCAGCCCCAGCATTTT.

This clone was counted a few times. DNA of the CDR3: TGTGCCAGCAGCTTGAGAGGTTTGCCGAACACCGGGGAGCTGTTTTTT. It encodes CASSLRGLPNTGELFF. The genes are TRBV5-6 and TRBJ2-2; the D is unclear. The V end was cut by 1 base, the J end by 0 bases, with 10 bases between. The CDR3 loop spans 16 amino acids. CDR1 is SGHDT and CDR2 is YYEEEE in the germline V gene.

On this clone itself: Other DNA sequences in this sample translate to the same CDR3. The rearrangement links TRBV7-3 to TRBJ2-1, with D perhaps matching TRBD1 (6 bases). Trimming pared 1 base from V and 9 bases from J, leaving 16 bases between. CDR3 length: 15 amino acids. Per germline, CDR1 SGHTA and CDR2 FQGTGA. CDR3 nucleotide sequence: TGTGCCAGCAGCTTAATACAGGGAAGTCTCGGTGAGCAGTTCTTC. Encoded protein: CASSLIQGSLGEQFF.